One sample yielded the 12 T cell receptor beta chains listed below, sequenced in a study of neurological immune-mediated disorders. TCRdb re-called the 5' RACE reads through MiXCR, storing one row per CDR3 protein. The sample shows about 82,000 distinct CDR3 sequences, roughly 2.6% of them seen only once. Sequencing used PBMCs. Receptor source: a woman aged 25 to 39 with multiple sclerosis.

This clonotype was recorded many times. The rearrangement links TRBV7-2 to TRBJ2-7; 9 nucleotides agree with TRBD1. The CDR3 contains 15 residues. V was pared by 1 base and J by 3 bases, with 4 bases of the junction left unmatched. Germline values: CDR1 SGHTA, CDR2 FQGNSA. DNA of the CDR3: TGTGCCAGCAGCTTAGTTTCGGGACAGGGCTACGAGCAGTACTTC. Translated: CASSLVSGQGYEQYF.

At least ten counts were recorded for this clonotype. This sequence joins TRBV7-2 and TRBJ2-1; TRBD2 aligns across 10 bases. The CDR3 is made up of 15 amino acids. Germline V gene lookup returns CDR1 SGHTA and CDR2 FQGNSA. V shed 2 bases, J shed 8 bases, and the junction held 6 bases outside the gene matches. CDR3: CASSLRAGGLDEQFF. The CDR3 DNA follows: TGTGCCAGCAGCTTAAGAGCGGGAGGGCTGGATGAGCAGTTCTTC.

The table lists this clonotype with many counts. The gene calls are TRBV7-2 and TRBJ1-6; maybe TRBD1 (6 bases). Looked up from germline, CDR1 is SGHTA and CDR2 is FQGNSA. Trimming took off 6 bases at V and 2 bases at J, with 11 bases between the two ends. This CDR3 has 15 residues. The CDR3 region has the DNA TGTGCCAGCAGACCCTGGACAGCCTATAATTCACCCCTCCACTTT. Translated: CASRPWTAYNSPLHF.

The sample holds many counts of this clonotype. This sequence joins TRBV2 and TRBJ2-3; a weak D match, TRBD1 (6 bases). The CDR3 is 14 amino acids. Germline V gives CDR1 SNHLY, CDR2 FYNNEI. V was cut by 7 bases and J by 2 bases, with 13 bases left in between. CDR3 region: CASTRDTVTDTQYF. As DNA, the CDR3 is TGTGCCAGCACTAGGGACACCGTCACAGATACGCAGTATTTT.

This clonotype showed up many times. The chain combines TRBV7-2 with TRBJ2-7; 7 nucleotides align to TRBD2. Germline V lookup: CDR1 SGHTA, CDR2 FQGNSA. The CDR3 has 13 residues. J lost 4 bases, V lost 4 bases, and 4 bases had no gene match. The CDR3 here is CASSSSGGYEQYF. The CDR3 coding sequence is TGTGCCAGCAGCTCTAGCGGAGGTTACGAGCAGTACTTC.

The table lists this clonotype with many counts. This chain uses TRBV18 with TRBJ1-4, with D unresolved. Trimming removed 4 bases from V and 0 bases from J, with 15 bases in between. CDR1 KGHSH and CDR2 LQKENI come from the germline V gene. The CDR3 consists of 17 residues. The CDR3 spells CASSLRALVATNEKLFF. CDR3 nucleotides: TGTGCCAGCTCACTTCGGGCCCTCGTTGCAACTAATGAAAAACTGTTTTTT. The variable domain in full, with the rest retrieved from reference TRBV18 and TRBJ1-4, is NAGVMQNPRHLVRRRGQEARLRCSPMKGHSHVYWYRQLPEEGLKFMVYLQKENIIDESGMPKERFSAEFPKEGPSILRIQQVVRGDSAAYFCASSLRALVATNEKLFFGSGTQLSVL.

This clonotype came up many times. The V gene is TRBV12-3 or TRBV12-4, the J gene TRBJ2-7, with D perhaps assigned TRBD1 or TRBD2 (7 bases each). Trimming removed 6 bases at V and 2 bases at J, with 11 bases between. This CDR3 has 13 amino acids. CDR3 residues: CASSPGGAYEQYF. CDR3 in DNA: TGTGCCAGCAGCCCAGGGGGGGCCTACGAGCAGTACTTC.

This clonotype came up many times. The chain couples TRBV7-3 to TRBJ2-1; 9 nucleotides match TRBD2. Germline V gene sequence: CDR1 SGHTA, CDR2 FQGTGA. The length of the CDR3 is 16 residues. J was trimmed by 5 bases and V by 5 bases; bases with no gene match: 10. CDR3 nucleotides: TGTGCCAGCAGCAACCCGACTAGCGGAATTGACAATGAGCAGTTCTTC. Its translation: CASSNPTSGIDNEQFF.

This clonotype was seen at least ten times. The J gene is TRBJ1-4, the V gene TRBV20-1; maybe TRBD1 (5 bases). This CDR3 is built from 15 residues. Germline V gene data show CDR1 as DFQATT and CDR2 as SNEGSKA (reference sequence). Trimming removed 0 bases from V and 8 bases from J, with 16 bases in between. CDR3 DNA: TGCAGTGCTAGAGAGCTGGCAGGGAAAGGCGAAAAACTGTTTTTT. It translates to CSARELAGKGEKLFF.

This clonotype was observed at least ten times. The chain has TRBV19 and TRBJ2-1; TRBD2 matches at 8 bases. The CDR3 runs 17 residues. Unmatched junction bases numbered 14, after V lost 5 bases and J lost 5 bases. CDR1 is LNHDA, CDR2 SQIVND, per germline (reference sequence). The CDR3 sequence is CASSQGSGSFRNNEQFF. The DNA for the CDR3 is TGTGCCAGTAGTCAGGGCAGCGGGAGCTTTCGTAACAATGAGCAGTTCTTC.

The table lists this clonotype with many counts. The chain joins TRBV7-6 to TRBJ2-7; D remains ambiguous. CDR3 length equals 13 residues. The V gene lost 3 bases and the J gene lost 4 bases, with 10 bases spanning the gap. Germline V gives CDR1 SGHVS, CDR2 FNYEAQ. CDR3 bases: TGTGCCAGCAGCTTGAATGCAGGTTACGAGCAGTACTTC. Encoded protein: CASSLNAGYEQYF.

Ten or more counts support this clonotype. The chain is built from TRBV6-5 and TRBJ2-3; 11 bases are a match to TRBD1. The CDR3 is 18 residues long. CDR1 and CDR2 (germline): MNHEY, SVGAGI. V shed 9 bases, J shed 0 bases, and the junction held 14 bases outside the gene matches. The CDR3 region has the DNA TGTGCCAGTGGACAGGGGGCAACCGGACTCCTAAGCACAGATACGCAGTATTTT. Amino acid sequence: CASGQGATGLLSTDTQYF.